This T cell receptor (beta chain) was captured in a study of naive and memory T cell subsets. Trimming took 7 bases from V and 10 from J, leaving 17 bases between them. The CDR3 spans 13 residues. The germline V gene has CDR1 MNHEY and CDR2 SVGEGT. Study results and caveats: RNA-based TCR counts may shift with T cell activation and differentiation.

This clonotype was detected many times. The target antigen is unknown. CD4+ T cell IFNgamma after overnight CMV lysate exposure gave donor CMV status. Two oligonucleotides, mixed equimolar, formed the beta constant-region primer covering TRBC1 and TRBC2. A 12-nucleotide UMI and the SP2 primer were added to the cDNA 3' end by oligonucleotide ligation. TCRdb reprocessed the UMI-ligation and nested PCR reads via MiXCR and lists one record per CDR3 protein. Among 84,000 or so distinct CDR3 sequences listed, 7% were seen once. The sequenced sample consisted of central memory CD4+ T cells from blood. The TCR was taken from a human donor in good health. The rearrangement uses TRBV6-2 or TRBV6-3 and TRBJ1-5; possibly TRBD1 for D (5 bases). CDR3 region: CASTMTDMNPQHF. The DNA for the CDR3 is TGTGCCAGCACCATGACAGATATGAATCCCCAGCATTTT.